The 2 T cell receptor beta chains below all came from one sample that was sequenced in a study of shared clonotypes between healthy human individuals. Only in-frame clones appear in the TCRdb table, and some are missing; sequencing was by immunoSEQ multiplex PCR. The top ten hold roughly 22% of the sample, which has 550,000 to 750,000 clones, just over 90% seen once. As defined, naive CD8 cells were CD45RO-negative and positively selected for CCR7, with terminally differentiated effector memory CD45RA+ cells excluded. Material for sequencing was naive CD8+ T cells sorted from blood. The receptors derive from a man in his thirties or forties in good health.

This chain uses TRBV27 with TRBJ2-7; perhaps TRBD1 as D (5 bases). V was pared by 4 bases and J by 0 bases, with 13 bases between. Germline V gene lookup returns CDR1 MNHEY and CDR2 SMNVEV (reference sequence). There are 15 residues in the CDR3. Here the CDR3 reads CASSWKGLGSYEQYF. CDR3 DNA sequence: TGTGCCAGCAGTTGGAAGGGGTTAGGCTCCTACGAGCAGTACTTC.

The chain has TRBV7-9 and TRBJ2-5; the D call may be TRBD1 or TRBD2 (5 bases each). Germline CDR1 reads SEHNR; CDR2 reads FQNEAQ (reference sequence). The CDR3 sequence is 14 residues long. The V gene lost 5 bases and the J gene lost 5 bases, with 15 bases spanning the gap. CDR3 sequence: CASSPRAGRETQYF. CDR3 DNA: TGTGCCAGCAGCCCCAGGGCGGGTAGGGAGACCCAGTACTTC.